This T cell receptor (beta chain) was sequenced in a study of cytomegalovirus exposure and HLA in healthy donors. This clone was detected only a few times. PCR involved 60 Vbeta and 13 Jbeta primers. Clones were read by immunoSEQ multiplex PCR, and TCRdb kept only the in-frame ones, dropping some. The sample shows about 140,000 clones, around 82% of them seen only once. The ends lost 5 bases at V and 7 bases at J; junction bases unmatched: 10. This CDR3 comprises 15 residues. Germline CDR1 is MNHEY and CDR2 is SMNVEV (reference sequence). The clonotype was recovered from a middle-aged man in good health and CMV-seropositive. The sequencing sample was made of PBMCs. V usage is TRBV27 and J usage is TRBJ2-2; TRBD2 matches 7 bases. CDR3 nucleotides: TGTGCCAGCAGTCCCGGACTAGGGAACGGCGGGGAGCTGTTTTTT. Amino acid sequence: CASSPGLGNGGELFF.